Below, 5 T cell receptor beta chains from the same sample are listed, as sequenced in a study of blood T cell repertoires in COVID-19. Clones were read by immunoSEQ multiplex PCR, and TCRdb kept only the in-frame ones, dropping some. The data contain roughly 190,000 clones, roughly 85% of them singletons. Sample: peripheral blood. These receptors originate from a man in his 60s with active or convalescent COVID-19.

This chain's CDR3 is CASSEMMGLMANYGYTF. CDR3 nucleotides: TGTGCCAGCAGTGAAATGATGGGACTCATGGCTAACTATGGCTACACCTTC. J is TRBJ1-2 and V is TRBV6-1; perhaps TRBD1 as D (5 bases). Germline V CDR1 and CDR2: MNHNS, SASEGT. Trimming pared 2 bases from V and 0 bases from J, leaving 16 bases between. This CDR3 contains 17 residues.

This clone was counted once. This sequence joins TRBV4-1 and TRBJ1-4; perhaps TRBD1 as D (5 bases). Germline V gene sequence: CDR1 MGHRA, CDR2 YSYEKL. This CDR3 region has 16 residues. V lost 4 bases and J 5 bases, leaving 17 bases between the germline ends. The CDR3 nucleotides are TGCGCCAGCAGCCGAACAGACAGAACCGTGAATGAAAAACTGTTTTTT. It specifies CASSRTDRTVNEKLFF.

The CDR3 DNA reads TGTGCCAGCAGCCAAGACGCCAGAAGCTCTGGGGCCAACGTCCTGACTTTC. Translated, it gives CASSQDARSSGANVLTF. This sequence joins TRBV3-1 (or the pseudogene TRBV3-2) and TRBJ2-6; D not certain. Germline loops: CDR1 LGHDT, CDR2 YNNKEL (reference sequence). The CDR3 totals 17 residues. V was cut by 0 bases and J by 0 bases, with 9 bases left in between.

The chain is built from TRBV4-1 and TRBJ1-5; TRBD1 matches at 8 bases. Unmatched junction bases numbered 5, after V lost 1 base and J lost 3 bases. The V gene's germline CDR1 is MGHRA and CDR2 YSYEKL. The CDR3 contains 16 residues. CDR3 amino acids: CASSQATGGNNQPQHF. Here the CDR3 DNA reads TGCGCCAGCAGCCAAGCCACAGGGGGTAACAATCAGCCCCAGCATTTT.

CDR3 in amino acids: CATSGQNSYEQYF. Written as DNA, the CDR3 is TGTGCCACCAGTGGCCAGAACTCCTACGAGCAGTACTTC. This rearrangement joins TRBV24-1 to TRBJ2-7; D is uncertain. CDR1 KGHDR and CDR2 SFDVKD come from the germline V gene. This CDR3 has 13 amino acids. V was cut by 5 bases and J by 0 bases, with 7 bases left in between.